The 14 T cell receptor beta chains reported below all come from one sample, sequenced in a study of graft-versus-host responses after intestinal transplantation. Their target antigens are unknown. Using immunoSEQ multiplex PCR, the repertoire was profiled, and TCRdb retains in-frame clones only, with some absent. The sample records more than 70,000 clones, under 95% being singletons. Sample: unstimulated CD8+ T cells sorted from spleen or lymph node cells, taken before transplant. Receptor source: a human donor who was the organ donor for an intestinal transplant.

This rearrangement joins TRBV27 to TRBJ2-7, with 12 bases that match TRBD1. Trimming cost V 2 bases and J 3 bases; bases outside gene matches: 2. From germline, CDR1 is MNHEY and CDR2 SMNVEV (reference sequence). The CDR3 is 15 residues long. The CDR3 DNA follows: TGTGCCAGCAGTTTAGGGACAGGGGGCGGCTACGAGCAGTACTTC. Translation gives CASSLGTGGGYEQYF.

J is TRBJ1-2 and V is TRBV5-1, with D hard to call. The germline V gene has CDR1 SGHRS and CDR2 YFSETQ. V shed 4 bases and J shed 3 bases, with 10 bases lying between them. The CDR3 is 13 amino acids. The CDR3 region has the DNA TGCGCCAGCAGCAAAGACACCGACTATGGCTACACCTTC. It translates to CASSKDTDYGYTF.

The rearrangement uses TRBV7-6 and TRBJ2-7; the D gene is possibly TRBD2 (6 bases). Germline loops: CDR1 SGHVS, CDR2 FNYEAQ. The CDR3 covers 15 residues. The V gene lost 3 bases and the J gene lost 0 bases, with 12 bases spanning the gap. CDR3 protein: CASSLEGTSSYEQYF. As DNA, the CDR3 is TGTGCCAGCAGCTTGGAGGGTACGAGCTCCTACGAGCAGTACTTC. Combining the CDR3 with reference TRBV7-6 and TRBJ2-7 gives the whole variable domain GAGVSQSPRYKVTKRGQDVALRCDPISGHVSLYWYRQALGQGPEFLTYFNYEAQQDKSGLPNDRFSAERPEGSISTLTIQRTEQRDSAMYRCASSLEGTSSYEQYFGPGTRLTVT.

V gene TRBV4-1 combines with J gene TRBJ2-2; D is possibly TRBD1 (6 bases). The CDR3 has 14 amino acids. V lost 1 base to trimming and J lost 7 bases, with 10 bases between them. Germline CDR1 MGHRA, CDR2 YSYEKL. This chain's CDR3 is CASSQGQAGGELFF. In DNA, the CDR3 is TGCGCCAGCAGCCAAGGACAGGCTGGCGGGGAGCTGTTTTTT.

The rearrangement joins TRBV6-4 to TRBJ2-1; 15 nucleotides agree with TRBD2. The J segment lost 14 bases and the V segment lost 0 bases, leaving 5 bases of the junction unmatched. Germline V gene sequence: CDR1 MRHNA, CDR2 SNTAGT. The CDR3 sequence is 15 residues long. The CDR3 coding sequence is TGTGCCAGCAGTGACTCGGGACTAGCGGGGGGCCCCAAGTTCTTC. Translating it yields CASSDSGLAGGPKFF.

The V gene is TRBV28, the J gene TRBJ2-7, with D perhaps TRBD2 (7 bases). CDR3 length: 18 amino acids. Germline loops: CDR1 MDHEN, CDR2 SYDVKM. With 3 bases removed from V and 3 bases from J, the gap between germline ends came to 24 bases. The CDR3 DNA reads as TGTGCCAGCAGTTTCCCCTCCGGGGGAGGGGGTGAAAACTACGAGCAGTACTTC. Translation: CASSFPSGGGGENYEQYF.

The J gene is TRBJ1-3, the V gene TRBV29-1; 8 bases map to TRBD1. Trimming at V came to 4 bases and at J to 4 bases, leaving 3 bases not matched to a gene. Germline CDR1 and CDR2: SQVTM and ANQGSEA. The length of the CDR3 is 13 residues. The CDR3 sequence is CSVAGTGGNTIYF. CDR3 sequence (DNA): TGCAGCGTTGCTGGGACAGGCGGAAACACCATATATTTT.

The chain recombines TRBV7-8 with TRBJ2-7; 9 bases are a match to TRBD2. CDR3 length: 15 residues. Germline assignment: CDR1 SGHVS and CDR2 FQNEAQ. Trimming removed 5 bases from V and 3 bases from J; junction bases left unmatched: 8. CDR3 sequence: CASSQVASGDYEQYF. In DNA form, the CDR3 reads TGTGCCAGCAGCCAAGTGGCTAGCGGGGACTACGAGCAGTACTTC.

This chain links TRBV4-1 with TRBJ2-5, with a weak D call TRBD2 (7 bases). Trimming left V 1 base short and J 5 bases short, with 17 bases between. The CDR3 extends over 16 amino acids. Per the germline V gene, CDR1 is MGHRA and CDR2 is YSYEKL. The CDR3 DNA follows: TGCGCCAGCAGCCAAGTCTCCGGGGGGCCAGTGGAGACCCAGTACTTC. It codes for CASSQVSGGPVETQYF.

The chain has TRBV28 and TRBJ2-3; 7 positions match TRBD2. The CDR3 contains 14 residues. CDR1 MDHEN and CDR2 SYDVKM come from the germline V gene. The V segment lost 10 bases and the J segment 3 bases; nucleotides outside the gene matches: 10. CDR3 coding DNA: TGTGCCACCGACCTACTAGCGAATACAGATACGCAGTATTTT. This codes for CATDLLANTDTQYF.

The V and J genes are TRBV29-1 and TRBJ2-7; perhaps TRBD1 as D (6 bases). This CDR3 spans 13 amino acids. The ends were cut back, 5 bases at V and 0 bases at J, with 11 bases in the middle. The germline V gene has CDR1 SQVTM and CDR2 ANQGSEA. The CDR3 spells CSVSTGNSYEQYF. The CDR3 region has the DNA TGCAGCGTTAGCACAGGGAACTCCTACGAGCAGTACTTC.

V gene TRBV7-6 combines with J gene TRBJ2-1, with 8 bases identical to TRBD2. This CDR3 has 14 residues. The junction had 4 bases not matched to a gene; V was cut back by 2 bases and J by 7 bases. The germline CDR1 and CDR2 sequences are SGHVS and FNYEAQ. The CDR3 sequence: CASSLFSGANEQFF. For the CDR3, the DNA is TGTGCCAGCAGCTTATTTAGCGGGGCGAATGAGCAGTTCTTC.

The V gene is TRBV9, the J gene TRBJ2-7; tentatively, D is TRBD1 (6 bases). This CDR3 has 14 amino acids. The germline gives CDR1 SGDLS, CDR2 YYNGEE. The germline V and J ends were trimmed by 4 bases and 0 bases, with 11 bases remaining between them. The CDR3 protein is CASSLRTDSYEQYF. The CDR3 nucleotides read TGTGCCAGCAGCCTTCGGACAGACTCCTACGAGCAGTACTTC.

This sequence joins TRBV7-2 and TRBJ2-5; TRBD1 is a possible D gene (5 bases). The J call may be mistaken, given a closer DNA end match to TRBJ2-7. Germline lookup yields CDR1 SGHTA and CDR2 FQGNSA. CDR3 length: 12 amino acids. CDR3 amino acids: CASSFDSYEQYF. CDR3 DNA: TGTGCCAGCAGCTTCGACAGTTACGAGCAGTACTTC.